What follows are 11 T cell receptor beta chains derived from one specimen sequenced in a study of T-cell reconstitution after alpha-beta-depleted transplantation in children. The TCRbeta library incorporated unique molecular identifiers. MiXCR, run by TCRdb on the PCR reads, gives a single entry per CDR3 protein. Among about 210,000 distinct CDR3 sequences, roughly 18% were seen once, and the ten largest hold 35% to 50%. The specimen comprised PBMCs, mostly from graft donor cells, sampled 360 days after TCRalphabeta/CD19-depleted stem cell transplant. The source is a male patient between 2 and 10 years old who had a stem cell transplant for acute lymphoblastic leukemia, so the T cells may come from the graft donor.

This clonotype was counted only a few times. V is TRBV15 and J is TRBJ2-7; 9 bases are a match to TRBD2. The V and J ends lost 2 bases and 7 bases, in that order; junction bases with no gene match: 15. The CDR3 sequence is 17 residues long. CDR1 and CDR2 from the germline V gene are LNHNV and YYDKDF (reference sequence). CDR3 DNA sequence: TGTGCCACCAGCAGAACAAGAGGGACTAGCCTTGCAGTGGAGCAGTACTTC. Residues: CATSRTRGTSLAVEQYF.

At least ten counts were recorded for this clonotype. The chain employs TRBV7-9 and TRBJ2-7; TRBD1 matches at 8 bases. In germline, CDR1 is SEHNR, CDR2 FQNEAQ (reference sequence). V lost 6 bases to trimming and J lost 7 bases; unmatched junction nucleotides: 11. This CDR3 region has 14 residues. The CDR3 loop reads CASSSNQGAQEQYF. For the CDR3, the DNA is TGTGCCAGCAGTTCCAACCAGGGGGCTCAAGAGCAGTACTTC.

The V gene is TRBV4-2, the J gene TRBJ2-2; 9 nucleotides agree with TRBD2. Per the germline V gene, CDR1 is LGHNA and CDR2 is YNFKEQ. J lost 4 bases, V lost 2 bases, and 11 bases had no gene match. CDR3 length equals 18 residues. The CDR3 DNA reads as TGTGCCAGCAGCCAATCGGCGACCGCGGGGGGGCGCACCGGGGAGCTGTTTTTT. It is translated as CASSQSATAGGRTGELFF.

V is TRBV5-5 and J is TRBJ1-1, with D unresolved. The CDR3 is 14 amino acids. The V and J ends lost 4 bases and 5 bases respectively, with 15 bases between them. Germline V gene data show CDR1 as SGHKS and CDR2 as YYEKEE (reference sequence). CDR3 in amino acids: CASSPGAGRTEAFF. Written as DNA, the CDR3 is TGTGCCAGCAGCCCCGGCGCGGGTAGGACTGAAGCTTTCTTT.

This clonotype is a singleton in its sample. The chain is built from TRBV20-1 and TRBJ2-5, with 11 bases identical to TRBD2. Trimming took 6 bases from V and 4 from J; bases not matched to a gene: 7. Germline CDR1 and CDR2: DFQATT and SNEGSKA (reference sequence). This CDR3 has 14 amino acids. CDR3 protein: CSAIAGGRRETQYF. The CDR3 DNA sequence: TGCAGTGCCATAGCGGGGGGGCGGAGAGAGACCCAGTACTTC.

This clonotype has ten or more counts. This chain connects TRBV28 to TRBJ2-1; D might be TRBD1 or TRBD2, each matching 5 bases. The CDR3 extends over 14 amino acids. V was trimmed by 10 bases and J by 4 bases, leaving 17 bases between them. CDR1 and CDR2 from the germline V gene are MDHEN and SYDVKM. The CDR3 loop is CATRGGVFYNEQFF. The CDR3 DNA reads as TGTGCCACTCGTGGGGGAGTTTTTTACAATGAGCAGTTCTTC.

This clonotype has more than one count but fewer than ten. The chain has TRBV20-1 and TRBJ2-1; TRBD2 matches 11 bases. Germline-derived CDR1 and CDR2 are DFQATT and SNEGSKA (reference sequence). This CDR3 comprises 14 residues. This CDR3 reads CRGASGGTGNEQFF. Written as DNA, the CDR3 is TGCAGGGGGGCTAGCGGGGGGACTGGTAATGAGCAGTTCTTC.

This clonotype was seen more than once but under ten times. The chain carries TRBV20-1 and TRBJ1-6; 8 bases agree with TRBD1. The ends lost 1 base at V and 7 bases at J; junction bases unmatched: 6. The length of the CDR3 is 15 residues. The germline V gene has CDR1 DFQATT and CDR2 SNEGSKA (reference sequence). CDR3 nucleotide sequence: TGCAGTGCTAGAGGAAGGACAGGGCTGAATTCACCCCTCCACTTT. Protein: CSARGRTGLNSPLHF.

This clonotype has a count of ten or more. This rearrangement joins TRBV20-1 to TRBJ2-2; 7 bases map to TRBD1. The junction had 2 bases not matched to a gene; V was cut back by 5 bases and J by 5 bases. The germline V gene has CDR1 DFQATT and CDR2 SNEGSKA (reference sequence). The CDR3 is made up of 12 amino acids. The CDR3 here is CSALQGTGELFF. The CDR3, as DNA: TGCAGTGCTCTACAGGGGACCGGGGAGCTGTTTTTT.

J is TRBJ2-7 and V is TRBV12-3 or TRBV12-4, with D perhaps TRBD1 (6 bases). Trimming left V 1 base short and J 2 bases short, with 9 bases between. This CDR3 spans 14 amino acids. In DNA form, the CDR3 reads TGTGCCAGCAGTTTAGATCCAGGGGCCTACGAGCAGTACGTC. This encodes CASSLDPGAYEQYV.

This clonotype was detected a few times. The gene calls are TRBV10-3 and TRBJ2-1; D is uncertain. V was cut by 0 bases and J by 5 bases, with 11 bases left in between. There are 15 residues in the CDR3. Germline V gene sequence: CDR1 ENHRY, CDR2 SYGVKD. The CDR3, as DNA: TGTGCCATCAGTGAGTCTGGTCTACTGAACAATGAGCAGTTCTTC. Its protein product is CAISESGLLNNEQFF.